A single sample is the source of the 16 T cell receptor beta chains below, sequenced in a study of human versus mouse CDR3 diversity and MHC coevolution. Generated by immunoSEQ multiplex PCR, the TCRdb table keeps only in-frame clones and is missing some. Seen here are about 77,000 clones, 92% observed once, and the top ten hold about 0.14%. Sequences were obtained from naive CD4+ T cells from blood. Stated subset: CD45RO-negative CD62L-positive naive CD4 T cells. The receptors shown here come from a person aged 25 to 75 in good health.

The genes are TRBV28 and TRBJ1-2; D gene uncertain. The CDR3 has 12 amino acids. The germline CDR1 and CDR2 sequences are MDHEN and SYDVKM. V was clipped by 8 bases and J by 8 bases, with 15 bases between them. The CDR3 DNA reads TGTGCCAGCGCACAGTCGTCTGTCGGCTACACCTTC. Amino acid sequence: CASAQSSVGYTF.

CDR3 sequence: CASSQSTVPTEAFF. CDR3 in DNA: TGTGCCAGCAGCCAATCGACAGTTCCCACTGAAGCTTTCTTT. V gene TRBV28 combines with J gene TRBJ1-1, with D possibly being TRBD1 (5 bases). The CDR3 has 14 residues. Germline CDR1 is MDHEN and CDR2 is SYDVKM. Trimming removed 6 bases from V and 4 bases from J, with 15 bases in between.

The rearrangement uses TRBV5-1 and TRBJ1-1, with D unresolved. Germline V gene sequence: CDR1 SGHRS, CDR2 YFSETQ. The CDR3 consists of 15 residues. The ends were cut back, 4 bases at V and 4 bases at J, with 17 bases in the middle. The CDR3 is CASSPTGPGSTEAFF. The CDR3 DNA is TGCGCCAGCAGCCCCACCGGTCCAGGAAGCACTGAAGCTTTCTTT.

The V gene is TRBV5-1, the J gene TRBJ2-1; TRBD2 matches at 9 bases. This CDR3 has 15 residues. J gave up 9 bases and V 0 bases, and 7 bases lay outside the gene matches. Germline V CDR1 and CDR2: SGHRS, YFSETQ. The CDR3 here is CASSLEASGIGEQFF. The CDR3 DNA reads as TGCGCCAGCAGCTTGGAGGCTAGCGGGATCGGTGAGCAGTTCTTC.

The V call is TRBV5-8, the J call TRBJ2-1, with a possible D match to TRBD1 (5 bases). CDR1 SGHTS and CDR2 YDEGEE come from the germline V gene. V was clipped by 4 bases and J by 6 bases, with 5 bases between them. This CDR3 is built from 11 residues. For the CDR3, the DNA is TGTGCCAGCAGCGACAGCAATGAGCAGTTCTTC. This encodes CASSDSNEQFF.

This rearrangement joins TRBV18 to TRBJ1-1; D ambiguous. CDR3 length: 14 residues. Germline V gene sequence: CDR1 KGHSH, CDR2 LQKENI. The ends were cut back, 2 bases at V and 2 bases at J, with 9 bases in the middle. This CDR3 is CASSPSRSNTEAFF. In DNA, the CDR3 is TGTGCCAGCTCACCAAGCCGGAGTAACACTGAAGCTTTCTTT.

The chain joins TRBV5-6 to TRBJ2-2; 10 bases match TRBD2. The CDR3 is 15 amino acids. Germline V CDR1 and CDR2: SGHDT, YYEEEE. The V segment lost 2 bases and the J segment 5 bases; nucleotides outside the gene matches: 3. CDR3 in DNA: TGTGCCAGCAGCTTAATAGCGGGAGGAACCGGGGAGCTGTTTTTT. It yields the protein CASSLIAGGTGELFF.

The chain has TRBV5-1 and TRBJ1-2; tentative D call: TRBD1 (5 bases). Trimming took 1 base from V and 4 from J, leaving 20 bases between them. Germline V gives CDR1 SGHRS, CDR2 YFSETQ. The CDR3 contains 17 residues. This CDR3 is CASSLSEGTGVFYGYTF. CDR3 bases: TGCGCCAGCAGCTTGAGTGAAGGAACAGGAGTATTCTATGGCTACACCTTC.

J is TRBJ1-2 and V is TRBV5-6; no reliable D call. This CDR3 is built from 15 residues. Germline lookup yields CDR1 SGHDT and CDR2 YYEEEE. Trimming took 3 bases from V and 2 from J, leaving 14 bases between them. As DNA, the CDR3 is TGTGCCAGCAGCTCCACTCGGGAGGGAAACTATGGCTACACCTTC. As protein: CASSSTREGNYGYTF.

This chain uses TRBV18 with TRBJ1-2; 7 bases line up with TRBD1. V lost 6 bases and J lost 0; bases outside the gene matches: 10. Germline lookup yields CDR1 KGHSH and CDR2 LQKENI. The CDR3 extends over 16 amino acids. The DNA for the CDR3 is TGTGCCAGCTCTCCCGCATCGGGACAGCCTAACTATGGCTACACCTTC. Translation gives CASSPASGQPNYGYTF.

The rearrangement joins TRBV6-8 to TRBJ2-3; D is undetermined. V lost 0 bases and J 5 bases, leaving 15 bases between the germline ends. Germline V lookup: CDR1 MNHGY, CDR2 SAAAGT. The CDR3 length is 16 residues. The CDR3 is CASSYSIGRSGDTQYF. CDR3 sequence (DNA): TGTGCCAGCAGTTACTCGATTGGTAGGTCGGGAGATACGCAGTATTTT.

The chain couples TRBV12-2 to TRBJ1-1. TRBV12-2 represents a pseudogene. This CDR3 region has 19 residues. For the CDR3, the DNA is TGTGCAAGTCGCCCTAGGGGGGGTTCGGCACAATGGCTGAGCACTGAAGCTTTCTTT. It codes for CASRPRGGSAQWLSTEAFF.

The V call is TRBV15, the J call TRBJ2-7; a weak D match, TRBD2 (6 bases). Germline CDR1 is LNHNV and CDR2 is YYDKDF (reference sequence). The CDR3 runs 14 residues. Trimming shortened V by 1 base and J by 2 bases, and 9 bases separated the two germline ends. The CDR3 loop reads CATSRATGAYEQYF. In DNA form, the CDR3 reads TGTGCCACCAGCAGAGCTACGGGAGCCTACGAGCAGTACTTC.

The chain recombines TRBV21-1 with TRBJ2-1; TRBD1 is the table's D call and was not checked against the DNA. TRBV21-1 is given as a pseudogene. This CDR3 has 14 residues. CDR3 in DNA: TGTGCCAGCAGCAAGACAGGGGGTCGGTATGAGCAGTTCTTC. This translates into CASSKTGGRYEQFF.

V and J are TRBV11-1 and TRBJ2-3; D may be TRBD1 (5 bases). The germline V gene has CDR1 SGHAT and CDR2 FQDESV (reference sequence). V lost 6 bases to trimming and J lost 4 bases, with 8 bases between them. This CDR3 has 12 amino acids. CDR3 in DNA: TGTGCCAGCAGAACAGGCTCAGATACGCAGTATTTT. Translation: CASRTGSDTQYF.

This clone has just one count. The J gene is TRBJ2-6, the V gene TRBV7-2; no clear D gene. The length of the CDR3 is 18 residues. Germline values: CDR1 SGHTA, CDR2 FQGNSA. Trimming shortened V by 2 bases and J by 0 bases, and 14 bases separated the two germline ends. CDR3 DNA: TGTGCCAGCAGCTTATCTTCTGCTACTGCCTCTGGGGCCAACGTCCTGACTTTC. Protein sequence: CASSLSSATASGANVLTF.